This is a list of T cell receptor beta chains from one sample in a study of blood T cell repertoires in COVID-19. Measured with immunoSEQ multiplex PCR; TCRdb has only the in-frame clones, and not every one. The sample holds about 240,000 clones, roughly 87% seen once. The source material was PBMCs or T cells enriched from blood (not recorded which). The receptor set was obtained from a woman in her twenties or thirties with acute COVID-19. The CDR3 runs from the conserved cysteine through the conserved F or W.

j_call v_call cdr3_aa
TRBJ1-2 TRBV4-1 CASSQAHGYPGGGYTF
TRBJ1-2 TRBV6-2/TRBV6-3 CASSYYPPGQGTETPNYGYTF
TRBJ1-6 TRBV19 CASMRATNSPLHF
TRBJ2-7 TRBV18 CASSPGSGQANYEQYF
TRBJ2-1 TRBV4-3 CASSRLTGGGNEQFF
TRBJ1-1 TRBV27 CASSLGAGNTEAFF
TRBJ1-1 TRBV5-1 CASSLDEVTNTEAFF
TRBJ1-3 TRBV2 CASSRQATRGNTIYF
TRBJ1-1 TRBV6-6 CASSSYSSGVVAFF
TRBJ1-2 TRBV7-9 CASSPPRSDGYTF
TRBJ1-2 TRBV11-2 CASSQSWQEGYTF
TRBJ2-1 TRBV19 CASRGYGAGDYNEQFF
TRBJ1-5 TRBV5-5 CASSHTGGLDQPQHF
TRBJ1-2 TRBV27 CASSFTIDSYGYTF
TRBJ1-2 TRBV27 CASSSTGTGGRGYTF
TRBJ2-5 TRBV7-8 CASSFSDSGGETQYF
TRBJ1-2 TRBV6-5 CASSSTGGRIGYTF
TRBJ2-7 TRBV7-7 CASSLARDSSEQYF
TRBJ1-2 TRBV15 CATGLGQGYGYTF
TRBJ1-2 TRBV27 CASSEAQHYGYTF
TRBJ2-3 TRBV5-1 CASSLGDRSTDTQYF
TRBJ1-1 TRBV6-1 CASSERGTGATEAFF
TRBJ1-2 TRBV5-1 CASSPTDRGLNYGYTF
TRBJ1-2 TRBV3-1/TRBV3-2 CASSLLPGSRGYTF
TRBJ2-6 TRBV7-5 CARSTGQVNHSGANVLTF
TRBJ1-3 TRBV5-1 CASSSRTGGIFGNTIYF
TRBJ2-3 TRBV6-5 CASIIAGGTDTQYF
TRBJ1-3 TRBV7-9 CASSLALGPVGGDTIYF
TRBJ2-2 TRBV7-2 CAIPGNTGELFF
TRBJ2-1 TRBV3-1/TRBV3-2 CASSQGWGGPGGRGDYNEQFF
TRBJ2-3 TRBV5-5 CASSLGLAASTDTQYF
TRBJ2-3 TRBV30 CAWSGQGTDTQYF
TRBJ1-2 TRBV7-9 CASSSQTGVYGYTF
TRBJ2-1 TRBV5-1 CASSLDRAGEQFF
TRBJ1-5 TRBV6-6 CASTTGSISNQPQHF
TRBJ1-2 TRBV30 CAWSGRNNYGYTF
TRBJ1-1 TRBV19 CASRIAGFGSRAFF
TRBJ2-1 TRBV4-1 CASSQILSLAGANEQFF
TRBJ1-2 TRBV7-9 CASSVGGGRAGYTF
TRBJ1-5 TRBV19 CASSQGPSQPQHF
TRBJ2-3 TRBV10-3 CAISLKGLAGISDTQYF
TRBJ2-1 TRBV5-1 CASSFPGTNPDEQFF
TRBJ2-2 TRBV12-3/TRBV12-4 CASSRTAGELFF
TRBJ2-1 TRBV4-2 CASSQHTGTSAKRYNEQFF
TRBJ2-1 TRBV5-6 CASSQGGIYNEQFF
TRBJ1-4 TRBV7-8 CASKSGTGKKLFF
TRBJ1-2 TRBV4-1 CASSQVGTGGRSYTF
TRBJ2-1 TRBV11-2 CASSLWSRGNLHEQFF
TRBJ2-1 TRBV13 CASSLVAGRQFF
TRBJ1-2 TRBV5-1 CASSLGQGTSYTF
TRBJ1-2 TRBV6-1 CASSELRGQGLTGYGYTF
TRBJ2-7 TRBV7-6 CASSFSTGRLREQYF
TRBJ1-3 TRBV10-2 CASRPTGTSGNTIYF
TRBJ1-1 TRBV20-1 CSATGYTEAFF
TRBJ2-5 TRBV2 CASRGDWVLKETQYF
TRBJ1-1 TRBV4-1 CASSQDRGYTEAFF
TRBJ1-2 TRBV25-1 CASSEYFTGEGYTF
TRBJ1-1 TRBV12-3/TRBV12-4 CASSQTTGTEAFF
TRBJ1-1 TRBV27 CASSSGGAGLGTEAFF